Listed below are T cell receptor beta chains from one sample, sequenced in a study of vaccination effects on CD4 cells after COVID-19. Antigen specificity for these receptors is unknown. Sequencing was performed with immunoSEQ multiplex PCR; in TCRdb, only in-frame clones are kept and a portion is missing. In the table there are some 61,000 clones, about 80% of which are singletons. The specimen was CD4+ T cells from PBMCs cultured with HCoV-OC43 spike peptides, collected after COVID-19 vaccination. All receptors derive from a human donor who received a COVID-19 vaccine. CDR3s include the opening cysteine and the closing phenylalanine or tryptophan. D genes are given only for firm matches. For some rows the clone size is stated as once, few or many, or as a class when expanded; others skip it.

clone size	V gene	D gene	J gene	CDR3 length	CDR3 protein	CDR3 DNA
few	TRBV12-5	NA	TRBJ1-6	17	CASGLVNSAGYNSPLHF	TGTGCTAGTGGTTTGGTAAATTCGGCAGGCTATAATTCACCCCTCCACTTT
NA	TRBV12-3/TRBV12-4	NA	TRBJ1-5	12	CASTIRNQPQHF	TGTGCCAGCACCATACGCAATCAGCCCCAGCATTTT
few	TRBV2	TRBD2	TRBJ2-2	15	CASSIGLAGTGELFF	TGTGCCAGCAGCATAGGACTAGCCGGCACCGGGGAGCTGTTTTTT
NA	TRBV5-1	NA	TRBJ2-1	16	CASSSSRQHSYNEQFF	TGCGCCAGCAGCTCGTCCAGACAGCACTCCTACAATGAGCAGTTCTTC
NA	TRBV5-1	TRBD1	TRBJ1-1	15	CASSLEDRGFDEAFF	TGCGCCAGCAGCTTGGAGGACAGGGGTTTTGATGAAGCTTTCTTT
NA	TRBV29-1	NA	TRBJ2-3	10	CSTGGDTQYF	TGCAGCACTGGGGGGGATACGCAGTATTTT
NA	TRBV5-8	NA	TRBJ1-3	14	CASSREMRGNTIYF	TGTGCCAGCAGCCGAGAAATGAGAGGAAACACCATATATTTT
NA	TRBV7-2	NA	TRBJ1-1	13	CASSWTVNTEAFF	TGTGCCAGCAGCTGGACGGTGAACACTGAAGCTTTCTTT
once	TRBV29-1	TRBD1	TRBJ1-2	13	CSVAGQGFGGYTF	TGCAGCGTTGCTGGACAGGGGTTCGGTGGCTACACCTTC
NA	TRBV7-9	TRBD1	TRBJ2-3	12	CATQGQPDTQYF	TGTGCCACCCAGGGACAGCCGGATACGCAGTATTTT
NA	TRBV7-3	NA	TRBJ2-3	15	CASSLQGSGTDTQYF	TGTGCCAGCAGCTTACAGGGTTCGGGGACAGATACGCAGTATTTT
NA	TRBV10-1	TRBD2	TRBJ2-1	18	CASSESLPSGGRSHEQFF	TGCGCCAGCAGTGAGTCCCTGCCTAGCGGGGGACGCAGTCATGAGCAGTTCTTC
NA	TRBV10-1	TRBD1	TRBJ1-1	16	CASSVRTGHEASEAFF	TGCGCCAGCAGCGTCCGGACAGGCCATGAAGCGTCTGAAGCTTTCTTT
NA	TRBV6-5	TRBD1	TRBJ1-4	13	CASRDRGAKKLFF	TGTGCCAGCAGGGACAGGGGGGCGAAAAAACTGTTTTTT
few	TRBV19	NA	TRBJ2-2	14	CASSPPGGTGELFF	TGTGCCAGTAGTCCCCCTGGTGGCACCGGGGAGCTGTTTTTT
NA	TRBV24-1	NA	TRBJ2-2	15	CATSDPGGNTGELFF	TGTGCCACCAGTGATCCCGGGGGTAACACCGGGGAGCTGTTTTTT
NA	TRBV7-9	NA	TRBJ2-3	15	CASSLGVGGTDTQYF	TGTGCCAGCAGCTTAGGGGTCGGGGGCACAGATACGCAGTATTTT
NA	TRBV7-9	NA	TRBJ1-5	13	CASSLEGSQPQHF	TGTGCCAGCAGCTTGGAGGGAAGTCAGCCCCAGCATTTT
NA	TRBV4-1	TRBD2	TRBJ2-1	18	CASSPFSDPRGGGNEQFF	TGCGCCAGCAGCCCCTTCTCCGACCCGCGGGGGGGCGGTAATGAGCAGTTCTTC
few	TRBV11-2	NA	TRBJ1-4	14	CASSPQGVNEKLFF	TGTGCCAGCAGCCCGCAGGGAGTTAATGAAAAACTGTTTTTT
NA	TRBV9	NA	TRBJ2-3	13	CASSPTLTDTQYF	TGTGCCAGCAGCCCAACCCTTACAGATACGCAGTATTTT
NA	TRBV7-2	NA	TRBJ2-2	15	CASSPQSGTAGELFF	TGTGCCAGCAGCCCCCAGTCAGGGACGGCCGGGGAGCTGTTTTTT
NA	TRBV19	NA	TRBJ1-2	16	CASSIGSGAMNYGYTF	TGTGCCAGTAGTATCGGTTCAGGGGCTATGAACTATGGCTACACCTTC
few	TRBV5-4	NA	TRBJ1-2	15	CASSPAFGGTYGYTF	TGTGCCAGCAGCCCCGCTTTCGGAGGAACCTATGGCTACACCTTC
NA	TRBV5-1	TRBD2	TRBJ2-3	15	CASSVLAGVTDTQYF	TGCGCCAGCAGCGTACTAGCGGGGGTCACAGATACGCAGTATTTT
NA	TRBV7-3	TRBD2	TRBJ2-5	15	CASSLTSGGAETQYF	TGTGCCAGCAGCCTAACTAGCGGGGGGGCGGAGACCCAGTACTTC
NA	TRBV2	NA	TRBJ2-5	12	CASRAGQETQYF	TGTGCCAGCAGGGCGGGGCAAGAGACCCAGTACTTC
NA	TRBV5-1	TRBD1	TRBJ1-4	15	CASSLGQGSNEKLFF	TGCGCCAGCAGCCTCGGACAGGGGAGTAATGAAAAACTGTTTTTT
NA	TRBV6-5	NA	TRBJ1-5	14	CASSRDISSQPQHF	TGTGCCAGCAGTCGGGACATTAGTAGTCAGCCCCAGCATTTT
NA	TRBV5-6	NA	TRBJ1-5	16	CASSSRGDYSNQPRHF	TGTGCCAGCAGCTCCCGGGGGGATTATAGCAATCAGCCCCGGCATTTT
once	TRBV3-1/TRBV3-2	TRBD1	TRBJ1-2	15	CASSPGTERGNGYTF	TGTGCCAGCAGCCCCGGGACAGAACGAGGTAATGGCTACACCTTC
NA	TRBV5-6	NA	TRBJ1-4	16	CASSRIKGSTNEKLFF	TGTGCCAGCAGCCGGATCAAAGGGTCAACTAATGAAAAACTGTTTTTT
NA	TRBV19	NA	TRBJ1-2	14	CASSIGGSNYGYTF	TGTGCCAGTAGTATCGGGGGATCTAACTATGGCTACACCTTC
few	TRBV5-1	NA	TRBJ1-6	14	CASSFFTGNSPLHF	TGCGCCAGCAGCTTCTTTACAGGGAATTCACCCCTCCACTTT
NA	TRBV30	NA	TRBJ1-1	11	CAWTRQKEAFF	TGTGCCTGGACCCGCCAGAAAGAAGCTTTCTTT
NA	TRBV12-5	NA	TRBJ1-5	18	CASGLVPDGQPGGQPQHF	TGTGCTAGTGGTTTGGTACCCGACGGACAGCCCGGAGGTCAGCCCCAGCATTTT